These T cell receptor beta chains were read from a single sample in a study of PD-1 blockade in classical Hodgkin lymphoma. TCRdb's copy holds only in-frame clones and misses some; the assay was immunoSEQ multiplex PCR. The sample shows about 76,000 clones, around 86% of them seen only once. The specimen comprised peripheral blood mononuclear cells (PBMCs), sampled at baseline. The receptors originated from a human donor with classical Hodgkin lymphoma. CDR3s include the opening cysteine and the closing phenylalanine or tryptophan. The D gene is left open where the match is weak. Clone size is stated in some rows and not others, as once, few, many or a class when expanded.

once	TRBV6-4	-	TRBJ1-5	CASTLRIYQPQHF
-	TRBV5-1	-	TRBJ2-1	CASSLNSEVGGFF
few	TRBV27	-	TRBJ2-5	CASRALTGSGETQYF
few	TRBV4-1	-	TRBJ2-5	CASSQLGGGGETQYF
-	TRBV5-6	-	TRBJ1-3	CASSLAGGNTIYF
-	TRBV4-3	TRBD2	TRBJ2-3	CASSQHGTSGSTDTQYF
-	TRBV5-1	-	TRBJ1-1	CASSSKNTEAFF
-	TRBV5-6	-	TRBJ1-2	CASSLYTDTYVYTF
-	TRBV11-1	-	TRBJ2-7	CASSLGTTGTYEQYF
once	TRBV29-1	TRBD2	TRBJ2-5	CSGTSGRLETQYF
-	TRBV5-6	-	TRBJ2-3	CASSLGPTSTDTQYF
-	TRBV7-2	TRBD1	TRBJ1-2	CASSQMTGDGYTF
once	TRBV15	-	TRBJ1-5	CATSSREGGQPQHF
-	TRBV19	-	TRBJ1-2	CASTIPGRGNYGYTF
-	TRBV27	-	TRBJ1-2	CASSLSGRPYGYTF
-	TRBV6-5	-	TRBJ2-7	CASSYTAGYYEQYF
-	TRBV6-5	-	-	CASSYRAGSSYEQYF
-	TRBV7-2	-	TRBJ2-3	CASSLVLADTQYF
-	TRBV7-9	-	TRBJ2-7	CASSPRYTGEGPSWQYF
-	TRBV29-1	TRBD1	TRBJ2-2	CSADRGYTGELFF
-	TRBV10-3	TRBD2	TRBJ2-3	CAISESTSGSSSTDTQYF
-	TRBV19	TRBD2	TRBJ2-7	CASSIDLGLAGDTYEQYF
-	TRBV28	TRBD1	TRBJ1-5	CASIGQGDHSNQPQHF
once	TRBV5-1	TRBD1	TRBJ2-7	CASSLPGQGVYEQYF
-	TRBV7-2	TRBD1	TRBJ2-7	CASSPGGVQGRYEQYF